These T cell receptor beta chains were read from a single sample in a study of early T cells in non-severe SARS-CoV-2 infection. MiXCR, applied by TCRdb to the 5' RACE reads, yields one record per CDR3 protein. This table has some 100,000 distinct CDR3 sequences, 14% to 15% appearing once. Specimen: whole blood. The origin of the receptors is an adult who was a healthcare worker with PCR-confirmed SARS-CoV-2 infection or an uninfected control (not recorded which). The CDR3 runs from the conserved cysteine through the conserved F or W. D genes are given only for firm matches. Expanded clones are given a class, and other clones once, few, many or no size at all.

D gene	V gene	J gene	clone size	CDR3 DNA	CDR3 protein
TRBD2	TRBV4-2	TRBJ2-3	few	TGTGCCAGCAGGCCCGGACTAGCGGGGACCACAGATACGCAGTATTTT	CASRPGLAGTTDTQYF
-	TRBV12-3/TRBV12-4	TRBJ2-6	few	TGTGCCAGCAGTTTAGGCCGGGGGTTGGCTGGGGCCAACGTCCTGACTTTC	CASSLGRGLAGANVLTF
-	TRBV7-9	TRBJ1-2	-	TGTGCCAGCAGCTTAGGGGCAGATGGCTACACCTTC	CASSLGADGYTF
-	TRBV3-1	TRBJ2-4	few	TGTGCCAGCAGCCAAGGTTATCGGGGAATGGTCATTCAGTACTTC	CASSQGYRGMVIQYF
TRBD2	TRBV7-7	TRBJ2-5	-	TGTGCCAGCAGCTACGGCACTAGCGGGGGGGCGGAAGAGACCCAGTACTTC	CASSYGTSGGAEETQYF
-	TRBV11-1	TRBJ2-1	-	TGTGCCAGCAGTGGCCAATGGGGGGCTGGTGAGCAGTTCTTC	CASSGQWGAGEQFF
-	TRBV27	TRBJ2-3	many	TGTGCCAGCAGTTTTGATTACAGGCACACAGATACGCAGTATTTT	CASSFDYRHTDTQYF
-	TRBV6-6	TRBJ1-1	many	TGTGCCAGCAGTTACGGAGCTTCCAAAGGCGCTGAAGCTTTCTTT	CASSYGASKGAEAFF
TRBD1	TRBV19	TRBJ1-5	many	TGTGCCAGTCAGGACAGGCGGGGAAATCAGCCCCAGCATTTT	CASQDRRGNQPQHF
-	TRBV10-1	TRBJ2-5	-	TGCGCCAGCAGCGAGACTAGTCTCCAGACCCAGTACTTC	CASSETSLQTQYF
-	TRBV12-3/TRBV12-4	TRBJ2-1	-	TGTGCCAGCAGTTTCCCTTCTGGGGGGGGCCGGATCGATGAGCAGTTCTTC	CASSFPSGGGRIDEQFF
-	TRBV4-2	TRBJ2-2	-	TGTGCCAGCAGCCAAGATCGAAACAGGGCGAACACCGGGGAGCTGTTTTTT	CASSQDRNRANTGELFF
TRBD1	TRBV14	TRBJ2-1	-	TGTGCCAGCAGCCAACCGCCCGGACAGGGCGATTACAATGAGCAGTTCTTC	CASSQPPGQGDYNEQFF
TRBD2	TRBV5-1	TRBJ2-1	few	TGCGCCAGCAGCTTGGGTGGCGGGGGATATCATGAGCAGTTCTTC	CASSLGGGGYHEQFF
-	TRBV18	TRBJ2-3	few	TGTGCCAGCTCACCTGGAAAACTAGCAGAAAGCTTGGATACGCAGTATTTT	CASSPGKLAESLDTQYF
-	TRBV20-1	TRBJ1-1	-	TGCAGTGCTAGAGATCCCAGGATGGTGAACACTGAAGCTTTCTTT	CSARDPRMVNTEAFF
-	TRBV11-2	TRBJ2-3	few	TGTGCCAGCAGCTTAGAGCAGCACCAGGGCTTTCAGACGCAGTATTTT	CASSLEQHQGFQTQYF
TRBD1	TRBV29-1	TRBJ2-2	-	TGCAGCGCGGAACAGGGGGCCGCCGGGGAGCTGTTTTTT	CSAEQGAAGELFF
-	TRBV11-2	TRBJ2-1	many	TGTGCCAGCAGCTTAGGCTGGAGCGCGCGTAGCTCCTACAATGAGCAGTTCTTC	CASSLGWSARSSYNEQFF
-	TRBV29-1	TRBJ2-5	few	TGCAGCGGATGGATAAGGGCCCAAGAGACCCAGTACTTC	CSGWIRAQETQYF
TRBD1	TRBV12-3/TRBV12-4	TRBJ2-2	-	TGTGCCAGCAGTCCCTCAAATGGACAGGGTCCCGGGGAGCTGTTTTTT	CASSPSNGQGPGELFF
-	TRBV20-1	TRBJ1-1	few	TGCAGTGCCCCCCTGGACAGATTAAACACTGAAGCTTTCTTT	CSAPLDRLNTEAFF
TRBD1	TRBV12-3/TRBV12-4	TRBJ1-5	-	TGTGCCAGCAGTTTAGTGGGACAGGGGTATCGGACCCAGCATTTT	CASSLVGQGYRTQHF
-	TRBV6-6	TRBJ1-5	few	TGTGCCAGCAGTCCTGCGGCTAGCAATCAGCCCCAGCATTTT	CASSPAASNQPQHF
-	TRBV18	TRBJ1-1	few	TGTGCCAGCTCAACCGAGGCGGGGAAAACAGAAGCTTTCTTT	CASSTEAGKTEAFF
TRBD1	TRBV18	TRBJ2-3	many	TGTGCCAGCTCACCGCAGATGCAGGGGGCGGAGGATACGCAGTATTTT	CASSPQMQGAEDTQYF
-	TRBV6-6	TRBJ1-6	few	TGTGCCAGCAGCAGAGGGCCTGCGGGTAATTCACCCCTCCACTTT	CASSRGPAGNSPLHF
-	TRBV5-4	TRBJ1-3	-	TGTGCCAGCAGCTCGGATAGAGGACAAACTGGAAACACCATATATTTT	CASSSDRGQTGNTIYF
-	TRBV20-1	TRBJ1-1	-	TGCAGTGCTAGTGGAGGGGGACGGGATGAAGCTTTCTTT	CSASGGGRDEAFF
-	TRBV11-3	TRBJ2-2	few	TGTGCCAGCAGCGCCCGGCGTGGGGGGGGCGCGTACACCGGGGAGCTGTTTTTT	CASSARRGGGAYTGELFF
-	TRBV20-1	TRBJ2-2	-	TGCAGTGCTAGAGATCCAAGGGGAAACACCGGGGAGCTGTTTTTT	CSARDPRGNTGELFF
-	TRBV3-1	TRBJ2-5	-	TGTGCCAGCAGACAACAAGCCCTAGGGGTCCAAGAGACCCAGTACTTC	CASRQQALGVQETQYF
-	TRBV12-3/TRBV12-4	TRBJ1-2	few	TGTGCCAGCAGGGGACTCGCCCACCCTTCCTATGGCTACACCTTC	CASRGLAHPSYGYTF
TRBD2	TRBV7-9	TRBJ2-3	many	TGTGCCAGCAGCTACAGCGGGGGCACAGATACGCAGTATTTT	CASSYSGGTDTQYF
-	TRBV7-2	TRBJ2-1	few	TGTGCCAGCAGCACAACCGGGGTAGGGGGCAATGAGCAGTTCTTC	CASSTTGVGGNEQFF
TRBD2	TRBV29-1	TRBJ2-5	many	TGCAGCGTCGGACTAGCGGGGGGACAGGAGACCCAGTACTTC	CSVGLAGGQETQYF
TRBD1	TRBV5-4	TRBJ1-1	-	TGTGCCAGCAGCTGGGGGACAGGACCCACTGAAGCTTTCTTT	CASSWGTGPTEAFF
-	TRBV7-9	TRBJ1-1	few	TGTGCCAGCAGAACACAGAACACTGAAGCTTTCTTT	CASRTQNTEAFF
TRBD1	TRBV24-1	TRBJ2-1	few	TGTGCCACCAGTGATTCGGACAGGGGAGGGTACTTCAATGAGCAGTTCTTC	CATSDSDRGGYFNEQFF
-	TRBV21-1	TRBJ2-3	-	TGTGCTCTAGCGGGGGGGCTCCGCACAGATACGCAGTATTTT	CALAGGLRTDTQYF
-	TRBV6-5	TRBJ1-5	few	TGTGCCAGCAGCACGGACGGCTACCGGGGGCCCCAGCATTTT	CASSTDGYRGPQHF
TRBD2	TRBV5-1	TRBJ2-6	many	TGCGCCAGCAGCTTGGAGGGACTAGCGGGCCTGGGCTCTGGGGCCAACGTCCTGACTTTC	CASSLEGLAGLGSGANVLTF
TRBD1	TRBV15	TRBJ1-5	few	TGTGCCACCAGCAGACAGGGGGAGAATCAGCCCCAGCATTTT	CATSRQGENQPQHF
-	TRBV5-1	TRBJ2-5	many	TGCGCCAGCGGACAAGAGACCCAGTACTTC	CASGQETQYF
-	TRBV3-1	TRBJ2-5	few	TGTGCCAGCAGCCAAGGGACAGCAAAGCAAGAGACCCAGTACTTC	CASSQGTAKQETQYF
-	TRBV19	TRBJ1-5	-	TGTGCCAGTAGTATGCAGGTCAATCAGCCCCAGCATTTT	CASSMQVNQPQHF
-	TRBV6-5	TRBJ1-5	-	TGTGCCAGCACCGGGCGGGTGCATTTT	CASTGRVHF
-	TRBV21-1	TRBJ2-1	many	TGTGCCATCTTATTAAACAGGTTGAGCTCCTACAATGAGCAGTTCTTC	CAILLNRLSSYNEQFF
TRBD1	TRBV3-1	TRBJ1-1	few	TGTGCCAGCAGCCCAGAGGGTACAGGGGGCTTGTACACTGAAGCTTTCTTT	CASSPEGTGGLYTEAFF
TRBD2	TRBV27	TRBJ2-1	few	TGTGCCAGCAGTTTATCCCGCGGGGGGTCATACAATGAGCAGTTCTTC	CASSLSRGGSYNEQFF
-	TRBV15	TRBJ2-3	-	TGTGCCACCAGCAGAGATACCGGGGATACGCAGTATTTT	CATSRDTGDTQYF
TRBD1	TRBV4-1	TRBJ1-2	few	TGCGCCAGCAGCCCGGGACAGGTGGGCTATGGCTACACCTTC	CASSPGQVGYGYTF
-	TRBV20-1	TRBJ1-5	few	TGCAGTGCTAGAGAGGCACTTGATCAGCCCCAGCATTTT	CSAREALDQPQHF
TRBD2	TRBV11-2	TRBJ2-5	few	TGTGCCAGCAGCATGAGCGGGGGGGCCCAAGAGACCCAGTACTTC	CASSMSGGAQETQYF
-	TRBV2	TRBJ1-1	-	TGTGCCAGCAGTGGCGGCGCGACCACTCTGGACACTGAAGCTTTCTTT	CASSGGATTLDTEAFF